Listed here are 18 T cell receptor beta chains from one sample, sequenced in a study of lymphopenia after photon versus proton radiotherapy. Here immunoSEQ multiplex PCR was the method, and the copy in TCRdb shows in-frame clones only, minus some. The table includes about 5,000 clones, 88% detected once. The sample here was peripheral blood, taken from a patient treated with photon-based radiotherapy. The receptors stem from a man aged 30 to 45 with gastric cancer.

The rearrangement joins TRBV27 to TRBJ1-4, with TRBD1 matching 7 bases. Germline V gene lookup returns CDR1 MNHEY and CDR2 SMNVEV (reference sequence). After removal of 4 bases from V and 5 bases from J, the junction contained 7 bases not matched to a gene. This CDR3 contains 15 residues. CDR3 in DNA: TGTGCCAGCAGTTGGGTGGGGACAGAGAATGAAAAACTGTTTTTT. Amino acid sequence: CASSWVGTENEKLFF.

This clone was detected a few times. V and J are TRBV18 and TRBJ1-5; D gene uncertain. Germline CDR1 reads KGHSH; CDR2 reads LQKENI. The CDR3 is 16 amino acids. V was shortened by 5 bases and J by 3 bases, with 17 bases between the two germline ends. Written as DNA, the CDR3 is TGTGCCAGCTCAGCAAACCAGGCAGAGAACAATCAGCCCCAGCATTTT. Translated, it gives CASSANQAENNQPQHF. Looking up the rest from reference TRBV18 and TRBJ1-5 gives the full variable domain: NAGVMQNPRHLVRRRGQEARLRCSPMKGHSHVYWYRQLPEEGLKFMVYLQKENIIDESGMPKERFSAEFPKEGPSILRIQQVVRGDSAAYFCASSANQAENNQPQHFGDGTRLSIL.

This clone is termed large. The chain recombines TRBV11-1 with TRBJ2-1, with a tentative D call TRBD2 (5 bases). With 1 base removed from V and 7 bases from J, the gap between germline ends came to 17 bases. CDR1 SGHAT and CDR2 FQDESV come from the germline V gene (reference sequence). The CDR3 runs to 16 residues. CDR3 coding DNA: TGTGCCAGCAGCTTAGACGTGAGGGAGTTGGGGAATGAGCAGTTCTTC. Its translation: CASSLDVRELGNEQFF.

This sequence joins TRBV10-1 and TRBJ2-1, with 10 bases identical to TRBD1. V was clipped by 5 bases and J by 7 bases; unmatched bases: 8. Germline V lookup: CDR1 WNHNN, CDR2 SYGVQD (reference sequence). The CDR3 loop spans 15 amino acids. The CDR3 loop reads CASSRDRGLSNEQFF. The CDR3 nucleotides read TGCGCCAGCAGTCGGGACAGGGGATTATCAAATGAGCAGTTCTTC.

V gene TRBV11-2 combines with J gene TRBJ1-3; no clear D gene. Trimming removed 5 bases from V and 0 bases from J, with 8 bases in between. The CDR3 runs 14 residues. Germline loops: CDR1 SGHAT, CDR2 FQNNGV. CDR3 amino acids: CASSEHVSGNTIYF. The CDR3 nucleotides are TGTGCCAGCAGCGAACACGTCTCTGGAAACACCATATATTTT.

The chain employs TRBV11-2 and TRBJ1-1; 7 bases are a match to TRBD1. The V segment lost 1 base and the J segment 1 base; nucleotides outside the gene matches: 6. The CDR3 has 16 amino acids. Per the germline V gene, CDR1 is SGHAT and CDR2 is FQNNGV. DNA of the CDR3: TGTGCCAGCAGCTTAGTTTGGGGACAGAAGAACACTGAAGCTTTCTTT. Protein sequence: CASSLVWGQKNTEAFF.

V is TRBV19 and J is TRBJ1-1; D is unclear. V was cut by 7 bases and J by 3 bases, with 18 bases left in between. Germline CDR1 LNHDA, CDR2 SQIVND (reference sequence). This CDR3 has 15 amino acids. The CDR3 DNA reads TGTGCCAGTACTGCTGGTACAGCGGCGGACACTGAAGCTTTCTTT. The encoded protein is CASTAGTAADTEAFF.

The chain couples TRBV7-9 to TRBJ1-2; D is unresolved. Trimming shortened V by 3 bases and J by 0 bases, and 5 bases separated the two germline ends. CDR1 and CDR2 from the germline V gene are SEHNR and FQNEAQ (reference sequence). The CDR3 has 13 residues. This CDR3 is CASSFGPNYGYTF. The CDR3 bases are TGTGCCAGCAGCTTCGGGCCTAACTATGGCTACACCTTC.

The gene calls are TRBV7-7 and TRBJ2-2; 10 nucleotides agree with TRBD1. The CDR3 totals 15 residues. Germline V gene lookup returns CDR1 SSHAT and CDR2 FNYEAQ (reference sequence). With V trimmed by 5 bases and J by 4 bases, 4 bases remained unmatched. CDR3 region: CASSVGQGGTGELFF. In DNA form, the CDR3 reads TGTGCCAGCAGCGTAGGACAGGGGGGCACCGGGGAGCTGTTTTTT.

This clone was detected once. CDR3 protein: CASSSNPGTSGRDTQYF. Written as DNA, the CDR3 is TGTGCCAGCAGCTCAAACCCCGGGACTAGCGGGAGGGATACGCAGTATTTT. The chain is built from TRBV7-2 and TRBJ2-3; 15 positions agree with TRBD2. The V segment lost 4 bases and the J segment 6 bases; nucleotides outside the gene matches: 8. The CDR3 has 17 amino acids. Germline CDR1 is SGHTA and CDR2 is FQGNSA.

DNA of the CDR3: TGTGCCAGCAGTTCCACTAGCTACGAGCAGTACTTC. Protein product: CASSSTSYEQYF. J is TRBJ2-7 and V is TRBV27; D possibly corresponds to TRBD2 (5 bases). Trimming removed 4 bases at V and 3 bases at J, with 7 bases between. This CDR3 region has 12 residues. Germline V CDR1 and CDR2: MNHEY, SMNVEV (reference sequence).

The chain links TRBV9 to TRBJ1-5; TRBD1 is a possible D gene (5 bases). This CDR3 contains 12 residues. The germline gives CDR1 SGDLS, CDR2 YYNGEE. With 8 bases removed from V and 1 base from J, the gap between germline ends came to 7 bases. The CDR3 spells CASGGSNQPQHF. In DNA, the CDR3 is TGTGCCAGTGGGGGGAGCAATCAGCCCCAGCATTTT.

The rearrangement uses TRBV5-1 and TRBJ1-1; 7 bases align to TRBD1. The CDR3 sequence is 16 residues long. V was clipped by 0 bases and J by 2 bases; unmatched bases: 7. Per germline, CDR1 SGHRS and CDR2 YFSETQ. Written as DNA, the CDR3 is TGCGCCAGCAGCTTGGCCAGTACAGGGGCAAACACTGAAGCTTTCTTT. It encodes CASSLASTGANTEAFF.

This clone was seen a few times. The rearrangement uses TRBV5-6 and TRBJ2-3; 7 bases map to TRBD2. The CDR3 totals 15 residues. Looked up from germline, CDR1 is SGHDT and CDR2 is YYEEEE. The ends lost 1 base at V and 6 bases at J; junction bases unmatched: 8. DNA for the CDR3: TGTGCCAGCAGCTTGTGGAGCGGGAATAGGGATACGCAGTATTTT. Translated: CASSLWSGNRDTQYF.

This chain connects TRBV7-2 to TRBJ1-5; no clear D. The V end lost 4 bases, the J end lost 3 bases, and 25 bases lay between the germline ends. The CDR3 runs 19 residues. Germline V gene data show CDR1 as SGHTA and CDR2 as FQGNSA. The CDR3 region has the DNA TGTGCCAGCAGCTCAGCGGTCGGCAGGAGAAGGAGTTTCAATCAGCCCCAGCATTTT. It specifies CASSSAVGRRRSFNQPQHF.

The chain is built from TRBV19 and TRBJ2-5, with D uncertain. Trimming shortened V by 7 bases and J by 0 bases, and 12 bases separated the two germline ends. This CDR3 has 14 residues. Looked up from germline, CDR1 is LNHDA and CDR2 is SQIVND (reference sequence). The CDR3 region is CASTQGPYQETQYF. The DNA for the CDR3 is TGTGCCAGTACTCAAGGCCCCTACCAAGAGACCCAGTACTTC.

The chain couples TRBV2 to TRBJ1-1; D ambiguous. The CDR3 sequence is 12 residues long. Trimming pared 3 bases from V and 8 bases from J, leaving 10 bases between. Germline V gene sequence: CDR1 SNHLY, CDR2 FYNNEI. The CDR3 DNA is TGTGCCAGCAGTGAGACCGGCAGGGAAGCTTTCTTT. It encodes CASSETGREAFF. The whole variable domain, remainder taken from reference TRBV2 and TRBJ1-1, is EPEVTQTPSHQVTQMGQEVILRCVPISNHLYFYWYRQILGQKVEFLVSFYNNEISEKSEIFDDQFSVERPDGSNFTLKIRSTKLEDSAMYFCASSETGREAFFGQGTRLTVV.

The chain's CDR3 is CASSSDLGAEAFF. As DNA, the CDR3 is TGTGCCAGTAGCTCTGACCTAGGGGCTGAAGCTTTCTTT. The J gene is TRBJ1-1, the V gene TRBV19; perhaps TRBD1 as D (5 bases). CDR1 and CDR2 (germline): LNHDA, SQIVND (reference sequence). Deletions cut 6 bases from V and 6 bases from J, with 14 bases between. CDR3 size: 13 residues.